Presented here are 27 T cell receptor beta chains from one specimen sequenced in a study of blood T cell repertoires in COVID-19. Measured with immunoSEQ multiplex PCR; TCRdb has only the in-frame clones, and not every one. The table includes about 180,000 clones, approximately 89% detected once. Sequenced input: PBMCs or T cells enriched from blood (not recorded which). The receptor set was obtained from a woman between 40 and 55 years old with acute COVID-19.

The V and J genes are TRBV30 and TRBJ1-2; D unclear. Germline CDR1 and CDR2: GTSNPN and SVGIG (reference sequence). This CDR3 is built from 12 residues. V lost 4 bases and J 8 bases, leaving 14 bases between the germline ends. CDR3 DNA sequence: TGTGCCTGGACACTCGCGGGCCTAGGCTACACCTTC. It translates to CAWTLAGLGYTF.

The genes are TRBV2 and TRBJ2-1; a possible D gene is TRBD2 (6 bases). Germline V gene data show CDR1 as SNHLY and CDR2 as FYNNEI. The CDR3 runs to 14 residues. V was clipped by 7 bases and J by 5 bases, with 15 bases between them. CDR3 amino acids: CASTTPGLHNEQFF. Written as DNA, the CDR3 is TGTGCCAGCACTACCCCGGGACTCCACAATGAGCAGTTCTTC.

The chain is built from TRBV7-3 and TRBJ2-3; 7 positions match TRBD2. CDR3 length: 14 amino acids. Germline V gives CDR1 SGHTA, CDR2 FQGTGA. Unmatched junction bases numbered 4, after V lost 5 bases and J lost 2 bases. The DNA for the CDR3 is TGTGCCAGCAGCCGACGGGGGGACACAGATACGCAGTATTTT. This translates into CASSRRGDTDTQYF.

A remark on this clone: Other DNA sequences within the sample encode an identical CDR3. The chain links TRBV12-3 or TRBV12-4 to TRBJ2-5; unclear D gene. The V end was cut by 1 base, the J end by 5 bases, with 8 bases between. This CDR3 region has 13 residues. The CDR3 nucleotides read TGTGCCAGCAGTTTAGGAGTCCTTGAGACCCAGTACTTC. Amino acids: CASSLGVLETQYF.

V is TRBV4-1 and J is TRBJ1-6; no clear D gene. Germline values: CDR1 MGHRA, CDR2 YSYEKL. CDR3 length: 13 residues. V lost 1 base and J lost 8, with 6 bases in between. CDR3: CASSQAGDSPLHF. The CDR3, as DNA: TGCGCCAGCAGCCAAGCCGGGGATTCACCCCTCCACTTT.

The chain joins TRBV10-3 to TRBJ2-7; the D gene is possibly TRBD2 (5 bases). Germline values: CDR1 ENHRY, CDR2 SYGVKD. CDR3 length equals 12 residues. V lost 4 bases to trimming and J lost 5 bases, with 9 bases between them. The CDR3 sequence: CAISGTRDEQYF. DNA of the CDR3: TGTGCCATCAGTGGGACGCGGGACGAGCAGTACTTC.

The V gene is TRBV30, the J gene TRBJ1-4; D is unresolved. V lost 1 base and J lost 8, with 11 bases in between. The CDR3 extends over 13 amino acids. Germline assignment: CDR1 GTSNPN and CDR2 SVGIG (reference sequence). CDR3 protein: CAWSGLRGEKLFF. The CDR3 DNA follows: TGTGCCTGGAGTGGGCTGCGGGGAGAAAAACTGTTTTTT.

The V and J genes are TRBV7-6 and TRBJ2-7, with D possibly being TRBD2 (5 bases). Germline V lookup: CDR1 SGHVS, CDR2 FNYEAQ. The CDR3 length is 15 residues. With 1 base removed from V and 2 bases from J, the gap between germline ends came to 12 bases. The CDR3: CASSLGTSGTYEQYF. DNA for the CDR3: TGTGCCAGCAGCTTAGGGACCAGCGGTACCTACGAGCAGTACTTC.

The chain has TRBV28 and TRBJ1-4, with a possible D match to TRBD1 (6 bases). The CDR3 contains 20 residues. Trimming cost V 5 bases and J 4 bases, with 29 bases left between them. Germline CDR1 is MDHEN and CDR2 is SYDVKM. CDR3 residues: CASSSLAGAPRVWINEKLFF. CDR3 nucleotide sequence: TGTGCCAGCAGTAGTCTGGCGGGGGCCCCCCGGGTGTGGATTAATGAAAAACTGTTTTTT.

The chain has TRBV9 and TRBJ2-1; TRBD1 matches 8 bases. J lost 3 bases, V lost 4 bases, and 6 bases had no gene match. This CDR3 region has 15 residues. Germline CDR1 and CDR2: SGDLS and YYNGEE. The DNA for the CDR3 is TGTGCCAGCAGCCCCAGGGGGCAGAACTACAATGAGCAGTTCTTC. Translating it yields CASSPRGQNYNEQFF.

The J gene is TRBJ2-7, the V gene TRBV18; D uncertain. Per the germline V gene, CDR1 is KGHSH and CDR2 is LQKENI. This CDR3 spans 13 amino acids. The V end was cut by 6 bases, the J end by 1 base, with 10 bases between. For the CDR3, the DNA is TGTGCCAGCTCCACCGGTAATTCCTACGAGCAGTACTTC. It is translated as CASSTGNSYEQYF.

The CDR3, as DNA: TGTGCCAGCAGCTTAGGCCACTTACGGTACGAGCAGTACTTC. Its translation: CASSLGHLRYEQYF. The chain is built from TRBV7-6 and TRBJ2-7; no clear D. The germline V and J ends were trimmed by 1 base and 4 bases, with 11 bases remaining between them. Germline V gene data show CDR1 as SGHVS and CDR2 as FNYEAQ. The length of the CDR3 is 14 residues. Variable domain in full (rest from reference TRBV7-6 and TRBJ2-7): GAGVSQSPRYKVTKRGQDVALRCDPISGHVSLYWYRQALGQGPEFLTYFNYEAQQDKSGLPNDRFSAERPEGSISTLTIQRTEQRDSAMYRCASSLGHLRYEQYFGPGTRLTVT.

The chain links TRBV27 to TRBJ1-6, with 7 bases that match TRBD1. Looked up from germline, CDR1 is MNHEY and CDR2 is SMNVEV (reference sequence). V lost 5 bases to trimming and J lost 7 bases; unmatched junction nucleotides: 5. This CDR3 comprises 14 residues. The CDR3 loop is CASSPGTENSPLHF. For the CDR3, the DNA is TGTGCCAGCAGTCCAGGGACAGAAAATTCACCCCTCCACTTT.

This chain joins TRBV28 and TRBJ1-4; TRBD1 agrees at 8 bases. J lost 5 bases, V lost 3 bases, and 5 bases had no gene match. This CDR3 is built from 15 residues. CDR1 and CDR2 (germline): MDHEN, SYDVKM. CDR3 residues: CASSFQGARNEKLFF. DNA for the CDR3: TGTGCCAGCAGTTTCCAGGGGGCGCGGAATGAAAAACTGTTTTTT.

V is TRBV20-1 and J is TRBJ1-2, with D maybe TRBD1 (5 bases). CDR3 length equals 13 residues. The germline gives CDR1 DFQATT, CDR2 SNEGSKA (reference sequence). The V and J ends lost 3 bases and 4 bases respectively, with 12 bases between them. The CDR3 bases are TGCAGTGCTAGTGCCCAGGGTTCCTATGGCTACACCTTC. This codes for CSASAQGSYGYTF.

The CDR3 region has the DNA TGTGCCAGCATTAACAGACAGGGGGTGGAAACCGGGGAGCTGTTTTTT. It encodes CASINRQGVETGELFF. The gene calls are TRBV2 and TRBJ2-2; 9 positions match TRBD1. Germline CDR1 and CDR2: SNHLY and FYNNEI. V was clipped by 7 bases and J by 5 bases; unmatched bases: 11. This CDR3 region has 16 residues.

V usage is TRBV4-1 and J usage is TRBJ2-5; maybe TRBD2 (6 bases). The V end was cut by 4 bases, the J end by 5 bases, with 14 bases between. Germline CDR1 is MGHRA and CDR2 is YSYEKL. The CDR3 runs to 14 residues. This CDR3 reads CASSLGTLGETQYF. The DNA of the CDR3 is TGCGCCAGCAGCCTGGGGACTCTGGGGGAGACCCAGTACTTC.

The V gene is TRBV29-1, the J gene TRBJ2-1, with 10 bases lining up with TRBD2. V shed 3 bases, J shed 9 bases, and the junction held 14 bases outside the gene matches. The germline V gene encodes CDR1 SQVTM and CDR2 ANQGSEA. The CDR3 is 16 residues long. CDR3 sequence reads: CSVDSASGRAKGEQFF. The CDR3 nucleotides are TGCAGCGTTGACTCTGCTAGCGGGAGAGCTAAAGGTGAGCAGTTCTTC.

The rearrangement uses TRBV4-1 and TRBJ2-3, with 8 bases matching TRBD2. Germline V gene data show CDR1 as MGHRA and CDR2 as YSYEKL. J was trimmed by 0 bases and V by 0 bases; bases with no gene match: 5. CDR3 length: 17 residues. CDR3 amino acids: CASSQDSTSGSTDTQYF. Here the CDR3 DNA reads TGCGCCAGCAGCCAAGATTCTACTAGCGGAAGCACAGATACGCAGTATTTT.

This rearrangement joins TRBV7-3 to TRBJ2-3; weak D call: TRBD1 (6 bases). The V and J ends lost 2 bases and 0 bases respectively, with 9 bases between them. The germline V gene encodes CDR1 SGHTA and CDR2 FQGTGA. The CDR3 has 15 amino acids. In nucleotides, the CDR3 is TGTGCCAGCAGCTTAGACAGGACTAGCACAGATACGCAGTATTTT. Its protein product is CASSLDRTSTDTQYF. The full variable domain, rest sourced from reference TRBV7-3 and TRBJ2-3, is GAGVSQTPSNKVTEKGKYVELRCDPISGHTALYWYRQSLGQGPEFLIYFQGTGAADDSGLPNDRFFAVRPEGSVSTLKIQRTERGDSAVYLCASSLDRTSTDTQYFGPGTRLTVL.

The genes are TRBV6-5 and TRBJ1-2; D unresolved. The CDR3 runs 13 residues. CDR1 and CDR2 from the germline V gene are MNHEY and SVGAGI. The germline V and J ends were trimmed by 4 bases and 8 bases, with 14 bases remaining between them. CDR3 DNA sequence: TGTGCCAGCAGTTCTCCAAGACTGGCAGGCTACACCTTC. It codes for CASSSPRLAGYTF.

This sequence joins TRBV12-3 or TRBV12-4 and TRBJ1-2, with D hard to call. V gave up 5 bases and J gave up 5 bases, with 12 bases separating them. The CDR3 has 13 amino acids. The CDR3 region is CASSGRRKYGYTF. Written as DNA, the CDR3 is TGTGCCAGCAGTGGGCGACGGAAATATGGCTACACCTTC.

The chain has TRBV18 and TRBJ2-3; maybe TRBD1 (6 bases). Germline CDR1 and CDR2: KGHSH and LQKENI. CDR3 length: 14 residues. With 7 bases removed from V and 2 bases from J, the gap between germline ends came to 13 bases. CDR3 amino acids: CASCPGTPTDTQYF. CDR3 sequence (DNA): TGTGCCAGCTGCCCCGGGACACCCACAGATACGCAGTATTTT. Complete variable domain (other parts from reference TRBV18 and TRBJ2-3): NAGVMQNPRHLVRRRGQEARLRCSPMKGHSHVYWYRQLPEEGLKFMVYLQKENIIDESGMPKERFSAEFPKEGPSILRIQQVVRGDSAAYFCASCPGTPTDTQYFGPGTRLTVL.

DNA for the CDR3: TGCGCCAGCAGCCCGGGACTAGCGGGGGTCTTATCGGCGGAGACCCAGTACTTC. It is translated as CASSPGLAGVLSAETQYF. The V call is TRBV5-1, the J call TRBJ2-5; 14 bases are shared with TRBD2. The CDR3 runs to 18 residues. The trim removed 4 bases at V and 5 bases at J, leaving 13 bases unmatched. Germline CDR1 SGHRS, CDR2 YFSETQ.

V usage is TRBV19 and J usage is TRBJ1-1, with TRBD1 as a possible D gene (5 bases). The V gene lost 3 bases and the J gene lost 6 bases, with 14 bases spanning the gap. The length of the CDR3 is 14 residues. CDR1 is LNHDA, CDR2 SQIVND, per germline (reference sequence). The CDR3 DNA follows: TGTGCCAGTAGTATTGTGCCAGGGCGATCTGAAGCTTTCTTT. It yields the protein CASSIVPGRSEAFF.

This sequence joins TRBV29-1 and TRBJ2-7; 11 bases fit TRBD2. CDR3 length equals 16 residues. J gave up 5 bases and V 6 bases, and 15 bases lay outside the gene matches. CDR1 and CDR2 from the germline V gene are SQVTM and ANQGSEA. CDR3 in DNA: TGCAGCGTAGCCCCCTTTAGCGGGAGGGCCGTTAACGAGCAGTACTTC. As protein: CSVAPFSGRAVNEQYF.

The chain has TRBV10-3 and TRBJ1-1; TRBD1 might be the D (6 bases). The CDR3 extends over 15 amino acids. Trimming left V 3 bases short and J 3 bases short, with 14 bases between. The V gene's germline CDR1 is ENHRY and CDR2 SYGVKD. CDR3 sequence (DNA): TGTGCCATCAGTGATTCTGGGGGCGCGGACACTGAAGCTTTCTTT. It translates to CAISDSGGADTEAFF.